This TCR beta chain derives from a study of T-cell reconstitution after alpha-beta-depleted transplantation in children. The CDR3 sequence is 15 residues long. The V end lost 5 bases, the J end lost 3 bases, and 14 bases lay between the germline ends. Germline V gene sequence: CDR1 SGHRS, CDR2 YFSETQ. A library of TCRbeta sequences, prepared with unique molecular identifiers, was generated. TCRdb re-called the PCR reads through MiXCR, storing one row per CDR3 protein. The table records hundreds of thousands of distinct CDR3 sequences, around a sixth of them present only once. The V and J genes are TRBV5-1 and TRBJ1-4; no reliable D call. The sequencing here drew on PBMCs from the stem cell graft donor, taken from the stem cell graft. This receptor was identified in a human donor who donated a stem cell graft to a child with acute myeloid leukemia. CDR3 region: CASREEPAANEKLFF. CDR3 nucleotides: TGCGCCAGCAGGGAGGAGCCGGCGGCTAATGAAAAACTGTTTTTT.